Here is one T cell receptor beta chain with its context. Its antigen specificity is not known. No quality values exist for individual bases; no much larger clone is one base distant. This entry is derived from a study of shared clonotypes between healthy human individuals (dated by TCRdb to the early 2020s). At the level of the whole study: The cohort comprised two women and a few men aged 18 to 49 years. Per donor, three plates each were used for CD4 naive and CD4 memory, two for CD8 naive, and one for CD8 memory. To estimate repertoire size and how much clonotype sharing occurs between individuals, the study deeply sequenced the blood TCR repertoires of about five healthy adults. To increase sequencing depth and limit assay-specific biases, TCR repertoire library preparation and sequencing were carried out by different laboratories using diverse techniques. Per donor, leukapheresis produced somewhere between about 0.8 and 9 billion PBMCs.

Using the deep immunoSEQ assay, multiplex PCR amplified TCR CDR3 regions from genomic DNA. Extracted genomic DNA from each cell subset was spread evenly across all wells of several immunoSEQ 96-well plates, with each plate serving as a replicate. Each replicate PCR for sorted subsets received about 180 ng genomic DNA, equal to around 32,000 T cell genomes. Purified libraries were measured with a Qubit 3.0 fluorometer, size-checked on a Bioanalyzer 2100, and measured again with the KAPA Library Quantification kit. A separate single-read 150-cycle Illumina NextSeq 550 flow cell was used to sequence each immunoSEQ 96-well plate. Turning to the authors' computational methods: Because the immunoSEQ output held only junctional sequences and lacked quality scores, the filtering could not match the filtering applied to full-length reads. To assign V/J genes and CDR3, sequences were annotated against IMGT germline references using PyIR, a Python wrapper for IgBLAST v1.9. Reads were filtered out if the reads had weak V/J assignments (E-value above 1e-6), no CDR3, stop codons, out-of-frame junctions, or ambiguous translated residues. V3J clonotypes were defined by identical inferred V gene, J gene, and CDR3 amino acid sequence. To compute the percentage overlap between repertoires, the number of shared unique clonotypes was divided by the size of the smaller repertoire. Three approaches were used to assess repertoire richness: RTK rarefaction, the Chao1 estimator, and Recon v2.1 estimates of unobserved clonotypes. Generation probabilities for all TCRbeta clonotypes obtained by the gDNA method from four donors were computed using OLGA. The clones in this table, taken by TCRdb from immuneACCESS, are in-frame only. Not every clone is retained; where verified, under half of the shortfall comes from an unresolved V gene, and the cause of the rest is unknown. D and trimming come from the DNA, and the V and J calls and clone size come from that table. Present in this sample are around 2,000,000 clones, 85% to 95% of which were seen just once. The ten largest clones take up 0.85% to 1.3% of the sample.

Overall study results and their limits: Rarefaction of sorted-subset datasets indicated incomplete sequencing despite the large sequencing depth. Larger estimated clonotype richness was generally found for naive subsets than for memory subsets. Compared with non-shared clonotypes, the clonotypes found in all four sorted-subset donors had higher generation probabilities. Because the study included only a small number of donors, the genetic and exposure-history diversity represented was limited. Sharing across a handful of donors was observed for 4.5% to 6.5% of naive CD4, 3% to 3.5% of naive CD8, about 2.3% of memory CD4, and around 0.4% of memory CD8 clonotypes. Pairwise subsampling led to the expectation that sequencing depth would affect the degree of clonotype sharing among donors. Sampling was limited to blood, and TCR repertoires in tissue likely differ from TCR repertoires in blood.

The CDR3 runs 13 amino acids, cysteine and phenylalanine included. The entry retains the CDR3 DNA only, 39 bases that are in frame from base 1. V is clipped by 11 bases and J by 4 bases, and the sequence between their germline boundaries is 14 bases long. CDR1 MNHEY and CDR2 SVGAGI were looked up in the germline V gene. CD8 naive samples consisted of CD45RO-negative cells that were positively selected for CCR7, yielding a CD45RA+CCR7+ population without TemRA cells. Healthy HIV-negative adults with no recently reported acute infections or vaccinations were included as donors. All donors were Caucasian adults living in Nashville, Tennessee, USA. Blood was obtained by leukapheresis, after which PBMCs were separated by Ficoll-Histopaque density gradient centrifugation and cryopreserved in liquid nitrogen vapor phase. Purity and quantity of every magnetically sorted T cell population were checked by analytical flow cytometry. Genomic DNA was isolated from each sorted fraction and quantified by UV absorbance on a Nanodrop 2000c.

This clonotype was obtained from a man aged 18-30 years in good health. This sequence uses TRBV6-5 and TRBJ1-4, with TRBD1 tentatively as D gene (6 bases match). Sequences were obtained from naive CD8+ T cells sorted from blood. The cell subset or site label, read with the paper, signifies: CD45RA+CCR7+. The encoded CDR3 is CAARGGGNEKLFF. The bases read TGTGCCGCGAGGGGGGGAGGTAATGAAAAACTGTTTTTT.